This TCR beta chain was captured in a study of shared clonotypes between healthy human individuals. At the level of the study: A few men and a couple of women, aged 18 to 49, were donors. The study, taken as a whole, reports: Sampling involved blood alone; tissue repertoires likely differ.

The ends were cut back, 2 bases at V and 7 bases at J, with 9 bases in the middle. Germline-derived CDR1 and CDR2 are DFQATT and SNEGSKA (reference sequence). The CDR3 length is 11 residues. Sequencing was performed with immunoSEQ multiplex PCR; in TCRdb, only in-frame clones are kept and a portion is missing. The data hold roughly 1,500,000 clones, with approximately 98% observed a single time. Details on this clone: Its antigen is unknown.

Sequencing used naive CD4+ T cells sorted from blood. This sample's subset: CD45RA+ positively selected. J is TRBJ2-7 and V is TRBV20-1; no firm D call. The sequence was collected from a man aged 25 to 40 in good health. CDR3 amino acids: CSARPLEEQYF. The CDR3 DNA is TGCAGTGCTAGACCCCTAGAGGAGCAGTACTTC.